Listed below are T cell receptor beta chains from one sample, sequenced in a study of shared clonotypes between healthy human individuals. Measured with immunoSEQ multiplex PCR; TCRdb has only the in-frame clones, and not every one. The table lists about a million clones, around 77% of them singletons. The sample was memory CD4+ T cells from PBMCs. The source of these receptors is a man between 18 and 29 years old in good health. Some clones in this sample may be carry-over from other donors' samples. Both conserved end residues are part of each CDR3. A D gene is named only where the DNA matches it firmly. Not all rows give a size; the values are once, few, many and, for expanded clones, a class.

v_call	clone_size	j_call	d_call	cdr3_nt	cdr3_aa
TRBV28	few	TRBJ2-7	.	TGTGCCAGCAGTCTCCGACAGTTCTTGTACGAGCAGTACTTC	CASSLRQFLYEQYF
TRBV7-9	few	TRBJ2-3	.	TGTGCCAGCAGCTTCCAAGGCCTGGACACAGATACGCAGTATTTT	CASSFQGLDTDTQYF
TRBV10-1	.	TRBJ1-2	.	TGCGCCAGCACCTACGACGACCCCATTAACTATGGCTACACCTTC	CASTYDDPINYGYTF
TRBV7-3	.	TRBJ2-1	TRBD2	TGTGCCAGCAGCTTGGGACTAGCGGGGAGCGGCGAGCAGTTCTTC	CASSLGLAGSGEQFF
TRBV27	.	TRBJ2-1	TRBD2	TGTGCCAGCAGTTTGTGGGGCGGCGGGAGTGAGCAGTTCTTC	CASSLWGGGSEQFF
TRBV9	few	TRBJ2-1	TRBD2	TGTGCCAGCAGCGTAGGCGGGGGTTCCTACAATGAGCAGTTCTTC	CASSVGGGSYNEQFF
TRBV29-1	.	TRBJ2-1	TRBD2	TGCAGCGTTGAGTGGCGGGAGGCATCCTACAATGAGCAGTTCTTC	CSVEWREASYNEQFF
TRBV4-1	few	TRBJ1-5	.	TGCGCCAGCAGCCAAGAGGGGGGTAACAATCAGCCCCAGCATTTT	CASSQEGGNNQPQHF
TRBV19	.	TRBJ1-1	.	TGTGCCAGTAGCCCCCGGGTCGGCCGATCGAACACTGAAGCTTTCTTT	CASSPRVGRSNTEAFF
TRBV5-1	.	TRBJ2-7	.	TGCGCCAGCAGCTTGACTAGTTGGGAGCAGTACTTC	CASSLTSWEQYF
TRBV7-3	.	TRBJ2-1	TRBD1	TGTGCCAGCCACCCGACAGGGGGCGCATCTAATGAGCAGTTCTTC	CASHPTGGASNEQFF
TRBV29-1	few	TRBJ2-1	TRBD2	TGCAGCGTTCACCGAGGGACTAGCGGGAGTAGAAATGAGCAGTTCTTC	CSVHRGTSGSRNEQFF
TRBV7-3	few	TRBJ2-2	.	TGTGCCAGCAGCTTAACGAGGGCGAACACCGGGGAGCTGTTTTTT	CASSLTRANTGELFF
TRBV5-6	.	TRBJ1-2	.	TGTGCCAGCAGCTTGGTTGGCAGGGCTAACTATGGCTACACCTTC	CASSLVGRANYGYTF
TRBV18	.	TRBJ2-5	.	TGTGCCAGCTCACCCATGACTAGGGGGGAGACCCAGTACTTC	CASSPMTRGETQYF
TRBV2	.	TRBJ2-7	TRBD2	TGTGCCAGCATTGAGCGGGAGGGTATAAACGAGCAGTACTTC	CASIEREGINEQYF
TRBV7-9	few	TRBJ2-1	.	TGTGCCAGCAGCTTAGCCCAGGGAAACGAGCAGTTCTTC	CASSLAQGNEQFF
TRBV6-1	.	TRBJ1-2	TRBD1	TGTGCCAGCAGTGAGGGACAGAACTATGGCTACACCTTC	CASSEGQNYGYTF
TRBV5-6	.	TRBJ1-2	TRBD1	TGTGCCAGCAGCTTGAGGACAGGCGTCGGATATGGCTACACCTTC	CASSLRTGVGYGYTF
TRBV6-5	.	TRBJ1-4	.	TGTGCCAGCAGGGGGCCTAATGAAAAACTGTTTTTT	CASRGPNEKLFF
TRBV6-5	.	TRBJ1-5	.	TGTGCCAGCAGTTACGGGGGATTGGGCAATCAGCCCCAGCATTTT	CASSYGGLGNQPQHF
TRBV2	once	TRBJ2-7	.	TGTGCCAGCATCGGATCAGACTACGAGCAGTACTTC	CASIGSDYEQYF
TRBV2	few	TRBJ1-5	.	TGTGCCAGCGGACAGATGAGCAATCAGCCCCAGCATTTT	CASGQMSNQPQHF
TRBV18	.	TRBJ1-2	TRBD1	TGTGCCAGCTCGTTCGAAGACCGGACAGGGACAGGCTACACCTTC	CASSFEDRTGTGYTF
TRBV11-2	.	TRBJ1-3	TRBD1	TGTGCCAGCAGCGCAGGGGGTGGAAACACCATATATTTT	CASSAGGGNTIYF
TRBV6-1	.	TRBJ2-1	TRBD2	TGTGCCAGCAGTGACCCCGGACTAGCGGCCTACAATGAGCAGTTCTTC	CASSDPGLAAYNEQFF
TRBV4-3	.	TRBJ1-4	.	TGCGCCAGCAGCCCGGATCTGGGGAAACATGAAAAACTGTTTTTT	CASSPDLGKHEKLFF
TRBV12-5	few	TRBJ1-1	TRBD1	TGTGCTAGTGGTTTGGGCACAGGGGGGACTGAAGCTTTCTTT	CASGLGTGGTEAFF
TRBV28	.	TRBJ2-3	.	TGTGCCAGCAGCTCCAGCCGGACTAGCACAGATACGCAGTATTTT	CASSSSRTSTDTQYF
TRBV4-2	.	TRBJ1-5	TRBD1	TGTGCCAGCAGCCAAGAGGGGGGACAGGGGGGCAATCAGCCCCAGCATTTT	CASSQEGGQGGNQPQHF
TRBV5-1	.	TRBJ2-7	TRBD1	TGCGCCAGCAGCCCGACGACAGGGAGCAAGCAGTACTTC	CASSPTTGSKQYF
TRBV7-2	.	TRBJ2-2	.	TGTGCCAGCAGCTTAGTAGCGCGGGGAACCGGGGAGCTGTTTTTT	CASSLVARGTGELFF
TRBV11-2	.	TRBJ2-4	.	TGTGCCAGCAGCCCCCTTGGGGGAGCCAAAAACATTCAGTACTTC	CASSPLGGAKNIQYF
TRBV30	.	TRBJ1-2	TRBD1	TGTGCCTCCAAGGGGGCAGGGCGGTGGGGCTACACCTTC	CASKGAGRWGYTF
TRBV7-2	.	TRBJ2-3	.	TGTGCCAGCAGCGACACGGCTTCAGATACGCAGTATTTT	CASSDTASDTQYF
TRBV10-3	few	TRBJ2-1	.	TGTGCCATCAGTGTTGATCTAGCGGGGACAGGGGAGCAGTTCTTC	CAISVDLAGTGEQFF
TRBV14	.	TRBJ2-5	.	TGTGCCAGCAGCCAAGATCTTCAAGAGACCCAGTACTTC	CASSQDLQETQYF
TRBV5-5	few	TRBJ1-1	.	TGTGCCAGCAGTTGGGGAGGGGTTGACGGGCAAGCTTTCTTT	CASSWGGVDGQAFF
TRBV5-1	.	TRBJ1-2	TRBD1	TGCGCCAGCAGCTTGGATGGGACAGCGCCCTATGGCTACACCTTC	CASSLDGTAPYGYTF
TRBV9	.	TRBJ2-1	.	TGTGCCAGCAGCCCCCCCGGCGGGCGTGAGCAGTTCTTC	CASSPPGGREQFF